A single sample gave rise to the 21 T cell receptor beta chains below, sequenced in a study of beta chain features in type 1 diabetes. Every isolated RNA sample was fully reverse transcribed, so sequencing captured expressed TCRB transcripts. The data were produced by immunoSEQ multiplex PCR, yet TCRdb's version contains in-frame clones alone and is incomplete. The sample contains approximately 60,000 clones, approximately 62% of which appear only once. Sequenced material: Tregs from blood. All receptors come from a woman between 18 and 30 years old in good health.

V gene TRBV5-4 combines with J gene TRBJ1-6, with D tentatively TRBD1 (6 bases). Trimming removed 4 bases at V and 8 bases at J, with 13 bases between. The CDR3 totals 14 residues. CDR1 and CDR2 from the germline V gene are SGHNT and YYREEE (reference sequence). The CDR3 loop reads CASSRRQVDSPLHF. Written as DNA, the CDR3 is TGTGCCAGCAGCCGGAGACAGGTGGATTCACCCCTCCACTTT.

The chain combines TRBV19 with TRBJ1-5; D gene uncertain. Germline V gives CDR1 LNHDA, CDR2 SQIVND (reference sequence). The CDR3 runs to 13 residues. The V and J ends lost 2 bases and 6 bases respectively, with 8 bases between them. CDR3 bases: TGTGCCAGTAGTATACAAGCTCTTCAGCCCCAGCATTTT. It codes for CASSIQALQPQHF.

This clone was seen just once. The chain couples TRBV5-1 to TRBJ2-1, with TRBD2 matching over 10 bases. V gave up 0 bases and J gave up 0 bases; unmatched junction bases: 6. The CDR3 is made up of 18 amino acids. CDR1 SGHRS and CDR2 YFSETQ come from the germline V gene. CDR3 amino acids: CASSLGLAGALSYNEQFF. The CDR3 DNA reads as TGCGCCAGCAGCTTGGGGCTAGCGGGGGCCCTCTCCTACAATGAGCAGTTCTTC.

This chain uses TRBV7-3 with TRBJ2-3, with D perhaps matching TRBD2 (6 bases). Per germline, CDR1 SGHTA and CDR2 FQGTGA. Between the trimmed V and J ends, which lost 3 bases and 8 bases, there was a span of 6 bases. The length of the CDR3 is 11 residues. CDR3 residues: CASSLGGTQYF. The CDR3 bases are TGTGCCAGCAGCTTGGGGGGTACGCAGTATTTT.

This chain links TRBV7-3 with TRBJ2-1; D is possibly TRBD1 (6 bases). Trimming removed 1 base from V and 5 bases from J, with 15 bases in between. This CDR3 region has 16 residues. Germline CDR1 is SGHTA and CDR2 is FQGTGA. This CDR3 is CASSLNGTPLHNEQFF. DNA for the CDR3: TGTGCCAGCAGCTTAAACGGGACACCTCTTCACAATGAGCAGTTCTTC.

The gene calls are TRBV4-1 and TRBJ1-2; 9 bases agree with TRBD1. With 1 base clipped from V and 4 bases from J, the junction kept 10 bases outside the gene matches. The CDR3 runs to 17 residues. In germline, CDR1 is MGHRA, CDR2 YSYEKL. The CDR3 spells CASSQAFTGQGGYGYTF. CDR3 DNA: TGCGCCAGCAGCCAAGCCTTCACGGGACAGGGTGGCTATGGCTACACCTTC.

A word on this clone: Other DNA sequences in this sample translate to the same CDR3. The chain recombines TRBV7-9 with TRBJ2-6; the D is unclear. The CDR3 is 15 residues long. CDR1 SEHNR and CDR2 FQNEAQ come from the germline V gene (reference sequence). Trimming removed 8 bases from V and 0 bases from J, with 11 bases in between. CDR3 sequence: CASAALSSGANVLTF. The CDR3 DNA reads TGTGCCAGCGCAGCGCTTAGCTCTGGGGCCAACGTCCTGACTTTC.

This chain joins TRBV5-1 and TRBJ1-1; 7 bases match TRBD1. The germline gives CDR1 SGHRS, CDR2 YFSETQ. The V and J ends lost 3 bases and 1 base, in that order; junction bases with no gene match: 6. The CDR3 has 15 residues. CDR3 nucleotides: TGCGCCAGCAGCTGGGGCGGGGACAGGAACACTGAAGCTTTCTTT. Translation: CASSWGGDRNTEAFF.

In DNA form, the CDR3 reads TGTGCCAGCTCCTTCGCAGGGGACCATGGCTACACCTTC. Protein sequence: CASSFAGDHGYTF. This chain joins TRBV25-1 and TRBJ1-2, with D perhaps TRBD1 (6 bases). Germline V gene sequence: CDR1 MGHDK, CDR2 SYGVNS. Trimming shortened V by 8 bases and J by 6 bases, and 16 bases separated the two germline ends. The CDR3 is 13 residues long.

The chain is built from TRBV9 and TRBJ2-1; TRBD2 might be the D (5 bases). Germline CDR1 reads SGDLS; CDR2 reads YYNGEE. V was trimmed by 0 bases and J by 7 bases, leaving 14 bases between them. The CDR3 runs to 15 residues. For the CDR3, the DNA is TGTGCCAGCAGCGTAGGGGTTAGCGCACATAATGAGCAGTTCTTC. The encoded protein is CASSVGVSAHNEQFF.

This clone was counted only a few times. The genes are TRBV14 and TRBJ1-1, with TRBD1 as a possible D gene (6 bases). CDR1 and CDR2 (germline): SGHDN, FVKESK. This CDR3 is built from 13 residues. The V end was cut by 4 bases, the J end by 5 bases, with 11 bases between. CDR3 residues: CASSRSTGTEAFF. DNA of the CDR3: TGTGCCAGCAGCCGGTCCACAGGGACTGAAGCTTTCTTT.

The chain couples TRBV6-6 to TRBJ2-7, with D possibly matching TRBD1 (6 bases). There are 15 residues in the CDR3. In germline, CDR1 is MNHNY, CDR2 SVGAGI (reference sequence). Trimming stripped 6 bases from V and 3 bases from J, with 18 bases between. CDR3 coding DNA: TGTGCCAGCAGATCAACAGGGTACGATATCTACGAGCAGTACTTC. Residues: CASRSTGYDIYEQYF.

The rearrangement links TRBV2 to TRBJ1-2, with D maybe TRBD1 (5 bases). In germline, CDR1 is SNHLY, CDR2 FYNNEI. This CDR3 is 14 amino acids long. Trimming pared 3 bases from V and 1 base from J, leaving 9 bases between. Written as DNA, the CDR3 is TGTGCCAGCAGTGAGGGGGGGTTTAACTATGGCTACACCTTC. It encodes CASSEGGFNYGYTF.

The gene calls are TRBV7-2 and TRBJ1-2; D perhaps matches TRBD1 (5 bases). The V and J ends lost 5 bases and 0 bases respectively, with 16 bases between them. CDR1 and CDR2 from the germline V gene are SGHTA and FQGNSA. The CDR3 contains 16 residues. CDR3 nucleotide sequence: TGTGCCAGCAGCCCTTTCACAGGACTAGCTAACTATGGCTACACCTTC. Protein sequence: CASSPFTGLANYGYTF.

The V and J genes are TRBV6-1 and TRBJ1-5; 7 positions agree with TRBD1. Trimming at V came to 5 bases and at J to 3 bases, leaving 4 bases not matched to a gene. This CDR3 has 14 residues. Germline loops: CDR1 MNHNS, CDR2 SASEGT. CDR3 DNA: TGTGCCAGCAGTATACAGGGGTCCAATCAGCCCCAGCATTTT. It is translated as CASSIQGSNQPQHF.

As concerns this clone: A junction boundary mismatches the germline segment, possibly from a read error. V is TRBV7-2 and J is TRBJ2-7; 9 positions agree with TRBD1. The CDR3 has 12 residues. Germline V CDR1 and CDR2: SGHTA, FQGNSA. The CDR3 sequence is CASSTGGYERYF. The CDR3 DNA reads TGTGCCAGCAGCACAGGGGGCTACGAGCGGTACTTC.

The V and J genes are TRBV7-9 and TRBJ2-1, with TRBD2 matching 13 bases. Per germline, CDR1 SEHNR and CDR2 FQNEAQ (reference sequence). V shed 0 bases, J shed 8 bases, and the junction held 7 bases outside the gene matches. CDR3 length: 17 amino acids. The CDR3 coding sequence is TGTGCCAGCAGCTTAGCATCACTAGCGGGAGGGCCCGATGAGCAGTTCTTC. This sequence encodes CASSLASLAGGPDEQFF.

There are a few counts of this clone. The genes are TRBV18 and TRBJ1-1; D not certain. The CDR3 runs 14 residues. Germline CDR1 KGHSH, CDR2 LQKENI. V lost 8 bases to trimming and J lost 2 bases, with 15 bases between them. The CDR3 protein is CASRSAGVNTEAFF. The DNA for the CDR3 is TGTGCCAGCCGATCGGCGGGCGTTAACACTGAAGCTTTCTTT.

Remarks on this clone: A read error may produce the germline difference seen at one junction end. V gene TRBV7-7 combines with J gene TRBJ2-1, with D possibly TRBD1 on 5 matching bases. The CDR3 covers 15 residues. Germline V lookup: CDR1 SSHAT, CDR2 FNYEAQ (reference sequence). The CDR3 sequence: CASSQGAEPYNEQFF. The CDR3 nucleotides read TGTGCTAGCAGCCAAGGGGCCGAACCCTACAATGAGCAGTTCTTC.

This clone showed up just a few times. The rearrangement joins TRBV4-1 to TRBJ2-1; 13 bases are shared with TRBD2. V shed 4 bases and J 5 bases; nucleotides not matched to a gene: 2. CDR1 is MGHRA and CDR2 is YSYEKL in the germline V gene. This CDR3 is built from 15 residues. The CDR3 is CASSRGLAGNNEQFF. CDR3 coding DNA: TGCGCCAGCAGCCGGGGACTAGCGGGAAACAATGAGCAGTTCTTC.

The CDR3 is CASSSPTTSVSYNEQFF. The DNA of the CDR3 is TGTGCCAGCAGCTCGCCTACTACTAGCGTTAGTTACAATGAGCAGTTCTTC. The chain links TRBV5-6 to TRBJ2-1; TRBD2 agrees at 7 bases. Germline CDR1 SGHDT, CDR2 YYEEEE. After removal of 3 bases from V and 4 bases from J, the junction contained 13 bases not matched to a gene. This CDR3 spans 17 amino acids.